This TCR beta chain was sequenced for a study of OX40 agonist ivuxolimab in advanced cancers. Data came from immunoSEQ multiplex PCR; TCRdb stores just in-frame clones and leaves some out. The repertoire holds tens of thousands of clones, with about four fifths as singletons. The CDR3 sequence is 15 residues long. V dropped 2 bases and J dropped 0 bases, with 10 bases sitting between them. CDR1 MGHRA and CDR2 YSYEKL come from the germline V gene. This rearrangement joins TRBV4-1 to TRBJ1-1; D gene ambiguous. The source was CD4+ or CD8+ T cells sorted from blood, collected in a trial of the OX40 agonist ivuxolimab. The origin of this receptor is an adult with an advanced solid tumor such as melanoma, head and neck, liver or kidney cancer. The CDR3 DNA reads as TGCGCCAGCAGCCAAACCCAGATCATGAACACTGAAGCTTTCTTT. It is translated as CASSQTQIMNTEAFF.